Presented here are 20 T cell receptor beta chains from one specimen sequenced in a study of metastatic and nonmetastatic thyroid tumors. TCRdb reanalyzed the PCR reads via MiXCR. Among 20,000 to 30,000 clones listed, 13% were seen once. Thyroid surgery had not been preceded by any treatment in any patient. Sequenced: blood. These receptors all stem from a female donor with papillary thyroid cancer or a benign thyroid nodule (not recorded which). Some clones in this sample may be carry-over from other donors' samples.

This clone was seen ten or more times. J is TRBJ2-5 and V is TRBV27; TRBD2 matches at 13 bases. Germline V gene sequence: CDR1 MNHEY, CDR2 SMNVEV (reference sequence). J gave up 6 bases and V 4 bases, and 5 bases lay outside the gene matches. This CDR3 contains 15 residues. The CDR3 loop reads CASSYLTSGGKTQYF. The CDR3 DNA follows: TGTGCCAGCAGTTACCTGACTAGCGGGGGGAAGACCCAGTACTTC.

There are many counts of this clone. The chain carries TRBV11-2 and TRBJ1-1; the D gene is possibly TRBD1 (5 bases). The CDR3 has 17 amino acids. Looked up from germline, CDR1 is SGHAT and CDR2 is FQNNGV. The germline V and J ends were trimmed by 5 bases and 0 bases, with 19 bases remaining between them. This CDR3 is CASSTGGTGNMNTEAFF. DNA of the CDR3: TGTGCCAGCAGCACCGGGGGGACGGGAAACATGAACACTGAAGCTTTCTTT.

The V and J genes are TRBV3-1 and TRBJ1-2, with 7 bases aligning to TRBD1. The CDR3 sequence is 17 residues long. V gave up 6 bases and J gave up 0 bases; unmatched junction bases: 13. Germline CDR1 LGHDT, CDR2 YNNKEL (reference sequence). The chain's CDR3 is CASRQTEQGFSNYGYTF. For the CDR3, the DNA is TGTGCCAGCAGACAAACGGAACAGGGGTTTTCTAACTATGGCTACACCTTC.

This clone showed up just a few times. The chain carries TRBV12-3 or TRBV12-4 and TRBJ2-7, with D perhaps TRBD2 (6 bases). The CDR3 is made up of 12 amino acids. With 4 bases removed from V and 4 bases from J, the gap between germline ends came to 8 bases. CDR3 sequence: CASSSGEYEQYF. The CDR3 bases are TGTGCCAGCAGTTCGGGGGAGTACGAGCAGTACTTC.

By share, this clone counts as medium-sized. The chain links TRBV4-2 to TRBJ2-2; 11 nucleotides match TRBD2. The V and J ends lost 4 bases and 3 bases, in that order; junction bases with no gene match: 7. Germline CDR1 reads LGHNA; CDR2 reads YNFKEQ. This CDR3 is 17 amino acids long. The CDR3 here is CASSLKLAGVDTGELFF. CDR3 nucleotide sequence: TGTGCCAGCAGCCTAAAACTAGCGGGAGTTGACACCGGGGAGCTGTTTTTT.

This clone showed up many times. This rearrangement joins TRBV28 to TRBJ1-2, with D uncertain. V lost 1 base and J lost 2, with 17 bases in between. Germline CDR1 and CDR2: MDHEN and SYDVKM. This CDR3 has 17 residues. The chain's CDR3 is CASSLLHGRTRNYGYTF. CDR3 coding DNA: TGTGCCAGCAGTTTATTGCACGGCAGAACTAGAAACTATGGCTACACCTTC.

This clone was seen at least ten times. The chain recombines TRBV7-3 with TRBJ2-2, with TRBD1 identical over 9 bases. Per germline, CDR1 SGHTA and CDR2 FQGTGA. The CDR3 is made up of 15 amino acids. V shed 5 bases and J 6 bases; nucleotides not matched to a gene: 7. The CDR3 DNA is TGTGCCAGCAGCCGGACAGGGGTGAGGGCCGGGGAGCTGTTTTTT. It codes for CASSRTGVRAGELFF.

Many counts were recorded for this clone. The chain employs TRBV15 and TRBJ2-3; D tentatively reads TRBD1 or TRBD2 (6 bases each). Looked up from germline, CDR1 is LNHNV and CDR2 is YYDKDF (reference sequence). With 6 bases removed from V and 7 bases from J, the gap between germline ends came to 14 bases. This CDR3 has 13 amino acids. The DNA for the CDR3 is TGTGCCACCAGGGGGGGCGCGGGGAATACGCAGTATTTT. Residues: CATRGGAGNTQYF.

In its sample, this clone was seen once. The junction does not match germline at one end; this may be a read error. The same CDR3 arises from other DNA sequences in this sample as well. The genes are TRBV9 and TRBJ2-7; TRBD2 is a possible D gene (6 bases). The CDR3 is made up of 15 amino acids. Germline CDR1 is SGDLS and CDR2 is YYNGEE. The CDR3 bases are TGTGCCAGCAGCGTAGATGGAGGGACGAACTACGAGCAATACTTC. This sequence encodes CASSVDGGTNYEQYF.

This clone showed up many times. The chain couples TRBV5-6 to TRBJ2-5; possibly TRBD2 for D (5 bases). The germline gives CDR1 SGHDT, CDR2 YYEEEE. The CDR3 is 13 residues long. The V and J ends lost 4 bases and 5 bases respectively, with 12 bases between them. The CDR3 spells CASSRGLAETQYF. In DNA, the CDR3 is TGTGCCAGCAGCCGAGGGCTAGCTGAGACCCAGTACTTC.

This chain uses TRBV4-1 with TRBJ2-2; D gene uncertain. The CDR3 is 15 residues long. CDR1 and CDR2 (germline): MGHRA, YSYEKL. V was cut by 2 bases and J by 1 base, with 8 bases left in between. CDR3 in DNA: TGCGCCAGCAGCCAACGCGAAATGAACACCGGGGAGCTGTTTTTT. This gives the protein CASSQREMNTGELFF.

This clone was seen at least ten times. The gene calls are TRBV9 and TRBJ2-2, with D tentatively TRBD1 or TRBD2 (5 bases each). With 5 bases removed from V and 8 bases from J, the gap between germline ends came to 16 bases. The length of the CDR3 is 14 residues. Germline V gene data show CDR1 as SGDLS and CDR2 as YYNGEE. CDR3: CASSGQSWGGELFF. The CDR3, as DNA: TGTGCCAGCAGTGGGCAGTCATGGGGGGGGGAGCTGTTTTTT.

Relative to its sample, this clone is medium-sized. The chain carries TRBV3-1 and TRBJ2-2; D is unclear. In germline, CDR1 is LGHDT, CDR2 YNNKEL (reference sequence). V lost 5 bases, J lost 4 bases, and 14 bases lay in between. The CDR3 is 15 amino acids. CDR3 in amino acids: CASSLRDTSTGELFF. The CDR3 coding sequence is TGTGCCAGCAGCTTACGAGACACATCCACCGGGGAGCTGTTTTTT.

This clone was counted many times. CDR3 DNA: TGTGCCAGCAGCCCCCACGGCTACTACGAGCAGTACTTC. This gives the protein CASSPHGYYEQYF. This chain joins TRBV7-9 and TRBJ2-7; no clear D. This CDR3 has 13 residues. Trimming pared 5 bases from V and 3 bases from J, leaving 11 bases between. Germline values: CDR1 SEHNR, CDR2 FQNEAQ (reference sequence).

This clone came up many times. The chain couples TRBV20-1 to TRBJ2-1; TRBD2 agrees at 7 bases. V shed 6 bases, J shed 4 bases, and the junction held 6 bases outside the gene matches. The CDR3 loop spans 13 amino acids. CDR1 and CDR2 (germline): DFQATT, SNEGSKA (reference sequence). CDR3 amino acids: CSASSGQYNEQFF. CDR3 in DNA: TGCAGTGCCAGTAGCGGGCAATACAATGAGCAGTTCTTC.

This clone was found many times. The J gene is TRBJ2-1, the V gene TRBV6-1; D is perhaps TRBD1 (6 bases). The V end lost 0 bases, the J end lost 10 bases, and 16 bases lay between the germline ends. The CDR3 spans 15 residues. Per germline, CDR1 MNHNS and CDR2 SASEGT. CDR3 DNA: TGTGCCAGCAGTGAAGCGCGCAGGGGTATTGGGGAGCAGTTCTTC. Translated: CASSEARRGIGEQFF.

In its sample, this clone was seen many times. The genes are TRBV9 and TRBJ2-1; 9 bases match TRBD2. Germline CDR1 SGDLS, CDR2 YYNGEE. J lost 2 bases, V lost 3 bases, and 3 bases had no gene match. The CDR3 consists of 15 residues. DNA of the CDR3: TGTGCCAGCAGCGCTAGCGGGGCAGCCTACAATGAGCAGTTCTTC. Translating gives CASSASGAAYNEQFF.

The J gene is TRBJ1-6, the V gene TRBV11-2; a weak D match, TRBD1 (6 bases). V gave up 0 bases and J gave up 4 bases, with 13 bases separating them. This CDR3 has 17 amino acids. Germline V gene data show CDR1 as SGHAT and CDR2 as FQNNGV. The CDR3 reads CASSLDTGARYNSPLHF. The CDR3 DNA is TGTGCCAGCAGCTTAGATACGGGGGCGAGATATAATTCACCCCTCCACTTT.

This clone has ten or more counts. This chain uses TRBV20-1 with TRBJ2-1, with D possibly called TRBD1 or TRBD2 (5 bases each). The germline V and J ends were trimmed by 8 bases and 2 bases, with 13 bases remaining between them. The CDR3 has 13 residues. The germline CDR1 and CDR2 sequences are DFQATT and SNEGSKA (reference sequence). CDR3: CSSRDQPYNEQFF. The CDR3 region has the DNA TGCAGTTCCCGGGACCAACCCTACAATGAGCAGTTCTTC.

This clone was seen ten or more times. CDR3 residues: CASSPPGGYGNQPQHF. The DNA of the CDR3 is TGTGCCAGCAGTCCACCAGGTGGGTACGGCAATCAGCCCCAGCATTTT. This chain uses TRBV28 with TRBJ1-5; D is unclear. The CDR3 consists of 16 residues. Germline V gene lookup returns CDR1 MDHEN and CDR2 SYDVKM. V was pared by 5 bases and J by 2 bases, with 16 bases between.